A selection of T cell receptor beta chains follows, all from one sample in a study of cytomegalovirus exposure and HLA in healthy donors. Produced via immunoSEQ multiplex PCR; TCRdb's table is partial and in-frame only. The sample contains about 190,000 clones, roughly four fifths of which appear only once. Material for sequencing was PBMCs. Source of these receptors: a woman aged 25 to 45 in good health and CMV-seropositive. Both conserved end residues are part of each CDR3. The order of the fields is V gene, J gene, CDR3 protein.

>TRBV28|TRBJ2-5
CASTPTRRSQETQYF
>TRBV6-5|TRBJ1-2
CATLTGGSGYTF
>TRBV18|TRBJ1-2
CASSPDRGLAGYTF
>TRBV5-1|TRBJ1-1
CASSLDLVGEGTEAFF
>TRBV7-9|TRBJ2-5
CASSPRGSQETQYF
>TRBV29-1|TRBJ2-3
CSARRASGTDTQYF
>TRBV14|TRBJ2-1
CASSFGLQQFF
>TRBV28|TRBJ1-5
CASSRTGGNQPQHF
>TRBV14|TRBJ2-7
CASSPGRVFSYEQYF
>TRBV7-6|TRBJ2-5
CASSFPGTGEEETQYF
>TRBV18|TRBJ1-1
CASSPETDMNTEAFF
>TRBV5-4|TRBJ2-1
CASSLASGGALVF
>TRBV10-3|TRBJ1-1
CAISDPRGGTEAFF
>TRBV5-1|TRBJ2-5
CASALRAGGETQYF
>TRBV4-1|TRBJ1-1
CASSHRDRNTEAFF
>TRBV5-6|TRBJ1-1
CASSGGMNTEAFF
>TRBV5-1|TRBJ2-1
CASSLRDSYNEQFF
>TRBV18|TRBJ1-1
CASSLTGSGPEAFF
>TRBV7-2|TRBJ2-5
CASSLAPGPQETQYF
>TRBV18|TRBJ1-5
CASSQQGGFLNQPQHF
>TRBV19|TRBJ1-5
CASSVQGIGYSNQPQHF
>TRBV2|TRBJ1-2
CASRGTEGRGDGYTF
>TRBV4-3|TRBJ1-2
CASSQDPARGSLGGYTF
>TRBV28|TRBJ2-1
CASTRLATYNEQFF
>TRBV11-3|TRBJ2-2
CASSSRGSGGNTGELFF
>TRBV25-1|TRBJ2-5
CASQRQAPETQYF
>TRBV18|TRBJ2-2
CASSPGRSGELFF
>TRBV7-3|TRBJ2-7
CASSLTFGSEQYF
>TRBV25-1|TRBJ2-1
CASSFSGRAYNEQFF
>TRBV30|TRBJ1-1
CAWRGQWNTEAFF
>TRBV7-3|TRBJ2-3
CASSLGGQSGWDTQYF
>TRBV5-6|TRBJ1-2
CASSPRTVNYGYTF
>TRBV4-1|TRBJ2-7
CASSQAPGTDPSYEQYF
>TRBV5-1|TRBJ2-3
CASSLVGTGYTDTQYF
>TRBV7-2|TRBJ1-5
CASRYSRNSNQPQHF
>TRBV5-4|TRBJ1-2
CASSLNSKNYGYTF